The 7 T cell receptor beta chains given below trace back to one sample, sequenced in a study of cytomegalovirus exposure and HLA in healthy donors. Vbeta (60) and Jbeta (13) primers were used in the PCR. Measured with immunoSEQ multiplex PCR; TCRdb has only the in-frame clones, and not every one. The sample holds around 100,000 clones; roughly three fifths are singletons and the top ten take 3.8%. The sequenced material came from PBMCs. The receptor set was obtained from a man aged 25 to 40 in good health and CMV-seropositive.

The chain employs TRBV14 and TRBJ2-5; 13 bases are a match to TRBD2. Germline CDR1 SGHDN, CDR2 FVKESK. J lost 4 bases, V lost 5 bases, and 7 bases had no gene match. This CDR3 is built from 16 residues. The CDR3 DNA is TGTGCCAGCAGCGAAGCGGGACTAGCGGGGTTAGAGACCCAGTACTTC. This sequence encodes CASSEAGLAGLETQYF.

A note on this clone: One end of the junction is discordant with germline, which a read error may explain. This chain joins TRBV7-9 and TRBJ1-1, with 7 bases identical to TRBD1. CDR1 is SEHNR and CDR2 is FQNEAQ in the germline V gene (reference sequence). CDR3 length: 16 residues. In nucleotides, the CDR3 is TGTTCCAGCAGCGTTCCATTCGACAGGGTCAACACTGAAGCTTTCTTT. Its translation: CSSSVPFDRVNTEAFF.

The chain uses TRBV5-1 and TRBJ1-4; 9 positions agree with TRBD1. The CDR3 has 14 amino acids. Germline CDR1 and CDR2: SGHRS and YFSETQ. V lost 3 bases and J lost 8; bases outside the gene matches: 5. For the CDR3, the DNA is TGCGCCAGCAGCTCGACAGGGGGGGACGAAAAACTGTTTTTT. Encoded protein: CASSSTGGDEKLFF.

This clone was detected once. The genes are TRBV18 and TRBJ1-5, with no clear D. Germline-derived CDR1 and CDR2 are KGHSH and LQKENI. V gave up 1 base and J gave up 7 bases, with 14 bases separating them. CDR3 size: 15 residues. The CDR3: CASSPQGGRAQPQHF. The DNA for the CDR3 is TGTGCCAGCTCACCACAAGGAGGCCGGGCCCAGCCCCAGCATTTT.

The gene calls are TRBV5-1 and TRBJ2-3; 9 positions match TRBD2. The CDR3 extends over 16 amino acids. The J segment lost 2 bases and the V segment lost 2 bases, leaving 6 bases of the junction unmatched. Germline V lookup: CDR1 SGHRS, CDR2 YFSETQ. The CDR3 sequence: CASSFGAGGDTDTQYF. DNA of the CDR3: TGCGCCAGCAGCTTTGGGGCGGGGGGGGACACAGATACGCAGTATTTT.

This clone has more than one count but fewer than ten. The chain uses TRBV19 and TRBJ2-7; 10 positions agree with TRBD1. The CDR3 totals 14 residues. V was pared by 5 bases and J by 2 bases, with 3 bases of the junction left unmatched. Germline V gene data show CDR1 as LNHDA and CDR2 as SQIVND (reference sequence). The CDR3 DNA follows: TGTGCCAGTAGTCCCGGACAGGGGGCCTACGAGCAGTACTTC. It translates to CASSPGQGAYEQYF. Variable domain in full (rest from reference TRBV19 and TRBJ2-7): DGGITQSPKYLFRKEGQNVTLSCEQNLNHDAMYWYRQDPGQGLRLIYYSQIVNDFQKGDIAEGYSVSREKKESFPLTVTSAQKNPTAFYLCASSPGQGAYEQYFGPGTRLTVT.

This clone was seen only once. This chain links TRBV2 with TRBJ2-2; TRBD2 might be the D (5 bases). CDR3 length equals 13 residues. Germline CDR1 is SNHLY and CDR2 is FYNNEI. V was shortened by 6 bases and J by 2 bases, with 7 bases between the two germline ends. CDR3: CASREDNTGELFF. The CDR3, as DNA: TGTGCCAGCAGGGAGGACAACACCGGGGAGCTGTTTTTT.